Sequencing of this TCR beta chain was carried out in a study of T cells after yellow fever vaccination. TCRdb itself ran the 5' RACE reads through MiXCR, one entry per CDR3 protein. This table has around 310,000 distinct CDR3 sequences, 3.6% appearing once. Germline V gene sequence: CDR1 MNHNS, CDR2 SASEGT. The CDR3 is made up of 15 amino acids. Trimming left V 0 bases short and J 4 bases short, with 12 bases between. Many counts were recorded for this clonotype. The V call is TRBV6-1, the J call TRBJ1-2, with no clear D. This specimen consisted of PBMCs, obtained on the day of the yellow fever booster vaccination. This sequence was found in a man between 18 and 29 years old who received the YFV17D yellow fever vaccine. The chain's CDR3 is CASSEAPAGVYGYTF. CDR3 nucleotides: TGTGCCAGCAGTGAAGCGCCGGCAGGTGTCTATGGCTACACCTTC.